The 31 T cell receptor beta chains below were found in one sample sequenced in a study of HIV-infected children after antiretroviral therapy interruption. Described treatment: PENTA 11 planned treatment interruption arm or continuous ART arm. Unique molecular identifiers were included in an RNA-based 3' RACE TCR library. TCRdb independently ran MiXCR on the 3' RACE reads; one entry per CDR3 protein. The sample carries around 50,000 distinct CDR3 sequences, 4.3% recorded once. Sequences were derived from CD45RA+ CD4+ T cells from PBMCs, pooled from several time points, sampled from a donor given antiretroviral therapy, either interrupted or continuous. Subset: naive CD4+ CD45RA+ CD45RO- T cells. These receptors were collected from a pool of human donors with HIV.

Sample share makes this clonotype medium-sized. The rearrangement joins TRBV20-1 to TRBJ2-3; TRBD2 aligns across 10 bases. This CDR3 contains 14 residues. Per germline, CDR1 DFQATT and CDR2 SNEGSKA (reference sequence). V lost 4 bases, J lost 3 bases, and 4 bases stayed unmatched. In DNA form, the CDR3 reads TGCAGTGCTATCTGGACTAGCGGAACAGATACGCAGTATTTT. Its translation: CSAIWTSGTDTQYF.

This clonotype was seen repeatedly, ten times or more. This chain uses TRBV29-1 with TRBJ2-5; 9 positions agree with TRBD1. This CDR3 comprises 14 residues. Germline V gene data show CDR1 as SQVTM and CDR2 as ANQGSEA. The junction had 11 bases not matched to a gene; V was cut back by 7 bases and J by 5 bases. The CDR3 spells CSALGQGYRETQYF. The CDR3 region has the DNA TGCAGCGCGTTGGGACAGGGATATCGGGAGACCCAGTACTTC.

This clonotype was observed a few times. V gene TRBV28 combines with J gene TRBJ2-1; D is perhaps TRBD1 (6 bases). The CDR3 contains 15 residues. V was trimmed by 5 bases and J by 5 bases, leaving 16 bases between them. CDR1 and CDR2 (germline): MDHEN, SYDVKM. This CDR3 reads CASSPPGTNHNEQFF. The DNA of the CDR3 is TGTGCCAGCAGTCCCCCCGGGACAAACCACAATGAGCAGTTCTTC.

The chain combines TRBV5-6 with TRBJ1-2; D gene unclear. This CDR3 is 12 amino acids long. V dropped 0 bases and J dropped 6 bases, with 6 bases sitting between them. From germline, CDR1 is SGHDT and CDR2 YYEEEE. Here the CDR3 DNA reads TGTGCCAGCAGCTTGGAAGGAGATGGCTACACCTTC. Protein: CASSLEGDGYTF.

This clonotype was detected many times. V gene TRBV20-1 combines with J gene TRBJ2-2; 9 nucleotides line up with TRBD2. The germline gives CDR1 DFQATT, CDR2 SNEGSKA (reference sequence). V lost 2 bases and J lost 3; bases outside the gene matches: 13. The length of the CDR3 is 18 residues. CDR3 amino acids: CSARPPLRGGSYTGELFF. CDR3 DNA sequence: TGCAGTGCTAGACCCCCCCTGCGGGGGGGCTCCTACACCGGGGAGCTGTTTTTT.

This clonotype was picked up many times. The CDR3 DNA sequence: TGTGCCAGCAGCTTTTCCGGGACAGGGGCCGGGGAGCAGTACTTC. Translating gives CASSFSGTGAGEQYF. V gene TRBV7-6 combines with J gene TRBJ2-7; 10 positions agree with TRBD1. This CDR3 comprises 15 residues. The junction had 9 bases not matched to a gene; V was cut back by 3 bases and J by 7 bases. CDR1 and CDR2 (germline): SGHVS, FNYEAQ.

Many counts were recorded for this clonotype. The chain uses TRBV20-1 and TRBJ1-2; D gene uncertain. Trimming shortened V by 3 bases and J by 6 bases, and 14 bases separated the two germline ends. CDR3 length: 13 residues. Germline V gene sequence: CDR1 DFQATT, CDR2 SNEGSKA (reference sequence). The DNA for the CDR3 is TGCAGTGCTAGCACTGCGGGCCGTGATGGCTACACCTTC. As protein: CSASTAGRDGYTF.

This clonotype was recorded at least ten times. The CDR3: CASKEGGSYTGELFF. Here the CDR3 DNA reads TGTGCCAGTAAGGAAGGGGGGTCTTACACCGGGGAGCTGTTTTTT. The chain joins TRBV19 to TRBJ2-2; tentatively, D is TRBD1 or TRBD2 (6 bases each). The V and J ends lost 7 bases and 3 bases respectively, with 15 bases between them. The CDR3 has 15 residues. From germline, CDR1 is LNHDA and CDR2 SQIVND (reference sequence).

This clonotype was counted at least ten times. The chain is built from TRBV6-6 and TRBJ2-7; weak D call: TRBD2 (5 bases). Trimming left V 4 bases short and J 4 bases short, with 14 bases between. The CDR3 extends over 14 amino acids. Germline CDR1 reads MNHNY; CDR2 reads SVGAGI (reference sequence). This CDR3 is CASSSVSGVYEQYF. The CDR3 DNA follows: TGTGCCAGCAGTTCCGTGTCCGGGGTATACGAGCAGTACTTC.

This clonotype was counted between two and nine times. J is TRBJ1-1 and V is TRBV28; D remains unclear. This CDR3 has 11 amino acids. CDR1 is MDHEN, CDR2 SYDVKM, per germline. V lost 5 bases and J 8 bases, leaving 9 bases between the germline ends. The CDR3 DNA follows: TGTGCCAGCAGTATACTAGAGGAAGCTTTCTTT. This sequence encodes CASSILEEAFF.

This clonotype has just a few counts. The chain uses TRBV12-3 or TRBV12-4 and TRBJ2-6, with TRBD1 matching 7 bases. Unmatched junction bases numbered 7, after V lost 5 bases and J lost 6 bases. The CDR3 length is 15 residues. The CDR3 protein is CASSPTGVEANVLTF. CDR3 DNA: TGTGCCAGCAGTCCCACAGGGGTTGAGGCCAACGTCCTGACTTTC.

This clonotype was seen at least ten times. The chain has TRBV6-6 and TRBJ2-2, with 9 bases aligning to TRBD2. J was trimmed by 4 bases and V by 0 bases; bases with no gene match: 3. Germline-derived CDR1 and CDR2 are MNHNY and SVGAGI (reference sequence). This CDR3 spans 16 amino acids. CDR3 bases: TGTGCCAGCAGTTACTCGCGGGGGGGCTCCACCGGGGAGCTGTTTTTT. Its protein is CASSYSRGGSTGELFF.

This clonotype appeared many times. This rearrangement joins TRBV11-3 to TRBJ2-7; D possibly corresponds to TRBD1 (5 bases). From germline, CDR1 is SGHNT and CDR2 YENEEA. The CDR3 is 14 residues long. V was shortened by 5 bases and J by 3 bases, with 14 bases between the two germline ends. In nucleotides, the CDR3 is TGTGCCAGCAGCCCGCAGGGCGGAAACTACGAGCAGTACTTC. This encodes CASSPQGGNYEQYF.

There are many counts of this clonotype. The chain couples TRBV5-4 to TRBJ2-3; the D is unclear. CDR1 and CDR2 (germline): SGHNT, YYREEE (reference sequence). The CDR3 has 13 amino acids. Trimming took off 3 bases at V and 5 bases at J, with 10 bases between the two ends. The CDR3 DNA reads TGTGCCAGCAGCTCGACTCAGCAAGATACGCAGTATTTT. Protein sequence: CASSSTQQDTQYF.

The sample holds many counts of this clonotype. CDR3 DNA: TGTGCCAGCAGCCTCATGTGGGATGAAGATACGCAGTATTTT. As protein: CASSLMWDEDTQYF. The chain has TRBV14 and TRBJ2-3; no reliable D call. The CDR3 contains 14 residues. Germline CDR1 reads SGHDN; CDR2 reads FVKESK. Trimming took off 4 bases at V and 5 bases at J, with 13 bases between the two ends.

This clonotype came up many times. The CDR3 coding sequence is TGTGCCAGCAGCCGCTTTTTGGCAGATACGCAGTATTTT. It is translated as CASSRFLADTQYF. V is TRBV12-3 or TRBV12-4 and J is TRBJ2-3; D is unclear. CDR3 length equals 13 residues. Between the trimmed V and J ends, which lost 6 bases and 4 bases, there was a span of 11 bases.

In this sample, this clonotype turned up many times. The chain links TRBV7-2 to TRBJ2-3; D is uncertain. This CDR3 contains 13 residues. The germline gives CDR1 SGHTA, CDR2 FQGNSA. The germline V and J ends were trimmed by 1 base and 3 bases, with 5 bases remaining between them. The CDR3 protein is CASSLDRTDTQYF. The CDR3 DNA follows: TGTGCCAGCAGCTTAGACAGAACAGATACGCAGTATTTT.

This clonotype was detected many times. The gene calls are TRBV7-9 and TRBJ1-3, with no clear D. CDR3 size: 13 residues. The V end lost 3 bases, the J end lost 0 bases, and 3 bases lay between the germline ends. The V gene's germline CDR1 is SEHNR and CDR2 FQNEAQ (reference sequence). The CDR3, as DNA: TGTGCCAGCAGCTTCCTCTCTGGAAACACCATATATTTT. Encoded protein: CASSFLSGNTIYF.

This clonotype was counted at least ten times. The chain uses TRBV6-6 and TRBJ2-5; weak D call: TRBD1 (6 bases). Germline CDR1 is MNHNY and CDR2 is SVGAGI (reference sequence). The CDR3 is 12 amino acids. V dropped 6 bases and J dropped 3 bases, with 8 bases sitting between them. This CDR3 reads CASRDREETQYF. The CDR3 region has the DNA TGTGCCAGCAGGGACAGAGAAGAGACCCAGTACTTC.

This clonotype was recorded at least ten times. The rearrangement uses TRBV4-1 and TRBJ2-1; TRBD2 might be the D (5 bases). The CDR3 totals 17 residues. Trimming cost V 1 base and J 4 bases, with 17 bases left between them. Germline V gene data show CDR1 as MGHRA and CDR2 as YSYEKL. The CDR3 nucleotides read TGCGCCAGCAGCCAAGCCCCAGCGGATATCCTATACAATGAGCAGTTCTTC. It encodes CASSQAPADILYNEQFF.

This clonotype was seen ten or more times. V is TRBV6-1 and J is TRBJ1-6; no clear D. Germline CDR1 reads MNHNS; CDR2 reads SASEGT. The CDR3 totals 16 residues. Trimming removed 5 bases at V and 0 bases at J, with 11 bases between. The DNA for the CDR3 is TGTGCCAGCAGTCACTGGTCCGACTCCTATAATTCACCCCTCCACTTT. It specifies CASSHWSDSYNSPLHF.

This clonotype was recorded many times. This sequence joins TRBV29-1 and TRBJ1-2, with D perhaps TRBD1 (6 bases). V was clipped by 6 bases and J by 9 bases, with 20 bases between them. The germline CDR1 and CDR2 sequences are SQVTM and ANQGSEA. The CDR3 is 13 residues long. For the CDR3, the DNA is TGCAGCGTCATGACAGGTTCCCTCGGGAGCTACACCTTC. Its translation: CSVMTGSLGSYTF.

This clonotype has ten or more counts. The chain uses TRBV6-1 and TRBJ2-3; D not resolved. Trimming left V 7 bases short and J 3 bases short, with 14 bases between. The CDR3 spans 14 residues. Germline V gives CDR1 MNHNS, CDR2 SASEGT. The CDR3 DNA reads as TGTGCCAGCACAGAGCAGCTTGGGACAGATACGCAGTATTTT. It translates to CASTEQLGTDTQYF.

At least ten counts were recorded for this clonotype. This chain connects TRBV7-8 to TRBJ1-1; D call uncertain. V gave up 2 bases and J gave up 6 bases, with 13 bases separating them. Germline loops: CDR1 SGHVS, CDR2 FQNEAQ. This CDR3 contains 14 residues. CDR3 sequence: CASSLTRVRPEAFF. The CDR3 DNA reads TGTGCCAGCAGCTTAACGAGGGTTCGGCCTGAAGCTTTCTTT. The full variable domain, completed using reference TRBV7-8 and TRBJ1-1, is GAGVSQSPRYKVAKRGQDVALRCDPISGHVSLFWYQQALGQGPEFLTYFQNEAQLDKSGLPSDRFFAERPEGSVSTLKIQRTQQEDSAVYLCASSLTRVRPEAFFGQGTRLTVV.

The table lists this clonotype with a few counts. The chain couples TRBV7-8 to TRBJ1-1; the D is unclear. The CDR3 contains 13 residues. Germline assignment: CDR1 SGHVS and CDR2 FQNEAQ. V lost 4 bases, J lost 4 bases, and 10 bases lay in between. CDR3 residues: CASSSKSLTEAFF. Here the CDR3 DNA reads TGTGCCAGCAGCTCAAAATCCCTCACTGAAGCTTTCTTT.

This clonotype was counted at least ten times. J is TRBJ2-7 and V is TRBV4-3, with 7 bases aligning to TRBD1. J lost 2 bases, V lost 4 bases, and 2 bases had no gene match. This CDR3 region has 13 residues. Germline V lookup: CDR1 LGHNA, CDR2 YSLEER. CDR3 sequence: CASSRDRAYEQYF. DNA for the CDR3: TGCGCCAGCAGCCGCGACAGGGCCTACGAGCAGTACTTC.

The V call is TRBV4-3, the J call TRBJ2-3, with 7 bases aligning to TRBD1. J gave up 2 bases and V 0 bases, and 8 bases lay outside the gene matches. CDR3 length equals 17 residues. Germline lookup yields CDR1 LGHNA and CDR2 YSLEER. CDR3 sequence reads: CASSQEGGPRTTDTQYF. CDR3 DNA: TGCGCCAGCAGCCAAGAAGGGGGCCCTCGGACCACAGATACGCAGTATTTT.

In its sample, this clonotype was seen many times. This chain joins TRBV21-1 and TRBJ1-1. TRBV21-1 is marked as a pseudogene. The CDR3 extends over 15 amino acids. This CDR3 is CASSTCGLANTEAFF. Here the CDR3 DNA reads TGTGCCAGCAGCACATGTGGGTTGGCGAACACTGAAGCTTTCTTT.

At least ten counts were recorded for this clonotype. The chain recombines TRBV10-3 with TRBJ2-1, with TRBD1 matching over 8 bases. The CDR3 has 15 residues. The V segment lost 4 bases and the J segment 10 bases; nucleotides outside the gene matches: 12. Looked up from germline, CDR1 is ENHRY and CDR2 is SYGVKD. The CDR3 sequence is CAISGSTGQGEEQFF. The CDR3 bases are TGTGCCATCAGTGGGTCAACCGGACAGGGAGAAGAGCAGTTCTTC.

This clonotype was seen repeatedly, ten times or more. The V gene is TRBV3-1, the J gene TRBJ1-1; no firm D call. This CDR3 region has 15 residues. Trimming took 0 bases from V and 2 from J, leaving 10 bases between them. CDR1 is LGHDT, CDR2 YNNKEL, per germline (reference sequence). DNA for the CDR3: TGTGCCAGCAGCCAAGACGGGCCCGGAAACACTGAAGCTTTCTTT. Translated: CASSQDGPGNTEAFF.

In its sample, this clonotype was seen many times. The V call is TRBV7-2, the J call TRBJ2-1; tentatively, D is TRBD1 (6 bases). From germline, CDR1 is SGHTA and CDR2 FQGNSA. Trimming removed 0 bases from V and 6 bases from J, with 15 bases in between. The CDR3 loop spans 16 amino acids. The CDR3 DNA reads TGTGCCAGCAGCTTAGCGCACCGGACAGTAAGCAATGAGCAGTTCTTC. It codes for CASSLAHRTVSNEQFF.